A single T cell receptor beta chain is shown here with its context. Its antigen is unknown. One base away there is no much larger clone; base qualities are not given. Libraries were constructed by the immunoSEQ multiplex PCR assay. Rearranged TCR beta chain sequences were amplified using the hsTCRB Kit according to the manufacturer's protocol. Sequencing of TCRB libraries was carried out on an Illumina MiSeq. Per the authors' processing: Demultiplexing, trimming and gene mapping were performed with the kit vendor's proprietary platform. Not all clones reach the TCRdb copy of this immuneACCESS table, which keeps in-frame sequences only. Checked studies attribute under half of the gap to unresolved V genes and leave the rest unexplained. The V and J calls and clone size are taken from that table; D and trimming were inferred from the DNA. This sample lists some 15,000 clones; less than 97% were detected once. Approximately 3.5% of the sample goes to the ten largest clones.

The time point label of this sample denotes: baseline, week 1 (first vaccination visit). The treatment or condition label for this specimen denotes: pre-vaccination baseline after standard-of-care therapy. Donors had newly diagnosed WHO grade 3 or 4 IDH1-mutant astrocytomas with loss of nuclear ATRX. The samples were drawn from NOA16, a multicentre, single-arm, open-label phase I trial in Germany that tested a mutant IDH1 peptide vaccine in humans for the first time. For immunogenicity testing, the blood drawn at visit V03 was used as the baseline sample. Genomic DNA for TCRB sequencing was isolated from EDTA blood with the DNeasy Blood and Tissue Kit. This record comes from a study of a mutant IDH1 vaccine in newly diagnosed glioma (TCRdb year 2021). Regarding the research as a whole: Of the approximately 34 patients who were treated, around 60% were male and about 40% were female, and the mean age was about 37 years. Before enrollment, most patients had been given radiochemotherapy with temozolomide as standard therapy, while the rest had received either radiotherapy alone or temozolomide alone. Peripheral blood was drawn at six visits: V03 (baseline), V05, V07, V10, V12 and V13. Longitudinal TCRB deep sequencing was done for some 26 treated patients, wherever samples were available for exploratory analyses. On the study overall, not on this receptor specifically: Immune responses induced by the vaccine were seen in more than 85% of patients across multiple MHC alleles. No apparent relationship was observed between pseudoprogression and alterations in the top peripheral T cell clonotypes detected by TCRB sequencing. The authors noted that analyses of patient blood samples could not be reproduced because of sample limitations. PBMC samples for TCRB deep sequencing were selected based on availability.

V and J lose 1 base and 6 bases, and a span of 11 bases separates them. The germline V gene (reference sequence) yields SGHKS for CDR1 and YYEKEE for CDR2. The CDR3 measures 13 amino acids from cysteine to phenylalanine. Only the CDR3 DNA is retained, 39 bases long and in frame from the first base. The rearrangement joined TRBV5-5 to TRBJ2-7, with a tentative D gene TRBD1 over 6 matching bases. The TCR comes from a woman aged 18-29 years with glioma. Some clones in this sample may be carry-over from other donors' samples. The sample here was peripheral blood mononuclear cells (PBMCs), taken from a glioma patient treated with radiotherapy, temozolomide or both. The DNA sequence follows: TGTGCCAGCAGCTTGCTACAGGGTCCCGAGCAGTACTTC. The translation is CASSLLQGPEQYF. Where the CDR3 stops, the reference TRBV5-5 and TRBJ2-7 genes take over; the full variable domain is DAGVTQSPTHLIKTRGQQVTLRCSPISGHKSVSWYQQVLGQGPQFIFQYYEKEERGRGNFPDRFSARQFPNYSSELNVNALLLGDSALYLCASSLLQGPEQYFGPGTRLTVT.